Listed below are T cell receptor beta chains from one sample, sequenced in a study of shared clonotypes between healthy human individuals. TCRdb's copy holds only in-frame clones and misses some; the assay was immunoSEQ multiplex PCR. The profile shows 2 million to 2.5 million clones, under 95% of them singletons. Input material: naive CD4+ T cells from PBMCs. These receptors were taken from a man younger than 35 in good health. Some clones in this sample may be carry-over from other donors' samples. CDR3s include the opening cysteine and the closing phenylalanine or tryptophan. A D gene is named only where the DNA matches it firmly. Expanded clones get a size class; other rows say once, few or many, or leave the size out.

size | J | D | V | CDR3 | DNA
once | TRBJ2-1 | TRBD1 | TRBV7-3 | CASSLTGQGNNEQFF | TGTGCCAGCAGCTTAACAGGACAGGGGAACAATGAGCAGTTCTTC
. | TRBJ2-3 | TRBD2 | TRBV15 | CATAASGRTDTQYF | TGTGCCACCGCGGCTAGCGGTCGCACAGATACGCAGTATTTT
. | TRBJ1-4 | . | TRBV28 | CASSLHGGGEKLFF | TGTGCCAGCAGTTTACACGGGGGAGGCGAAAAACTGTTTTTT
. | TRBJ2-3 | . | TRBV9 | CASSLRFASTDTQYF | TGTGCCAGCAGCCTTCGATTCGCTAGCACAGATACGCAGTATTTT
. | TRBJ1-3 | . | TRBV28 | CASQSEGNTIYF | TGTGCCAGCCAGAGTGAAGGAAACACCATATATTTT
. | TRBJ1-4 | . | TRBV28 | CASNGPVEKLFF | TGTGCCAGCAACGGACCGGTGGAAAAACTGTTTTTT
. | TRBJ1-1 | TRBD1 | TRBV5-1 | CASSPAQGSGTEAFF | TGCGCCAGCAGCCCGGCACAGGGGTCAGGGACTGAAGCTTTCTTT
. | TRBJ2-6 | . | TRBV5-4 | CASSLDASGANVLTF | TGTGCCAGCAGCTTAGACGCATCTGGGGCCAACGTCCTGACTTTC
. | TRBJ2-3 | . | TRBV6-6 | CASSYKLAGYTDTQYF | TGTGCCAGCAGTTACAAGTTGGCAGGTTACACAGATACGCAGTATTTT
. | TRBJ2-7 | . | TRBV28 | CASSLHRVGEQYF | TGTGCCAGCAGTCTCCACAGGGTGGGTGAGCAGTACTTC
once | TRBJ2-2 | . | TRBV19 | CASSPTGFAGELFF | TGTGCCAGTAGCCCCACAGGGTTCGCCGGGGAGCTGTTTTTT
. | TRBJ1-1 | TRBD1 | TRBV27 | CASSFAQGSWTTEAFF | TGTGCCAGCAGTTTCGCACAGGGGAGTTGGACCACTGAAGCTTTCTTT
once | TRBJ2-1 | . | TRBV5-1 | CASSLAMGFNEQFF | TGCGCCAGCAGCTTGGCCATGGGTTTTAATGAGCAGTTCTTC
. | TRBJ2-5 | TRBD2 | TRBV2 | CASSEAASGRATQYF | TGTGCCAGCAGTGAAGCAGCTAGCGGGAGGGCAACGCAGTACTTC
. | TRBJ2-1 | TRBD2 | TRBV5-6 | CASSLYSGSLYNEQFF | TGTGCCAGCAGCTTGTATAGCGGGAGCCTCTACAATGAGCAGTTCTTC
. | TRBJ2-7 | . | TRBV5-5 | CASSLSSTSYEQYF | TGTGCCAGCAGCTTGTCTAGCACATCCTACGAGCAGTACTTC
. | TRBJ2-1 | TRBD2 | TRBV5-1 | CASSLVGTSSNPGDEQFF | TGCGCCAGCAGCTTGGTTGGGACTAGCTCAAACCCGGGGGATGAGCAGTTCTTC
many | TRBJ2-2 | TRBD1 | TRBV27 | CASSFRVGGLTGELFF | TGTGCCAGCAGTTTTCGGGTAGGGGGCTTGACCGGGGAGCTGTTTTTT
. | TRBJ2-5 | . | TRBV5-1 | CASSLDRGAQYF | TGCGCCAGCAGCTTGGATAGGGGGGCTCAGTACTTC
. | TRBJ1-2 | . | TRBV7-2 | CASSPRGGYGYTF | TGTGCCAGCAGCCCAAGGGGGGGCTATGGCTACACCTTC
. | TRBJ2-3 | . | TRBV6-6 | CASSSGRGDTQYF | TGTGCCAGCAGTTCCGGGCGTGGGGATACGCAGTATTTT
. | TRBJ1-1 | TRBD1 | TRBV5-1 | CASSSKGQGTTEAFF | TGCGCCAGCAGCTCTAAGGGACAGGGAACGACTGAAGCTTTCTTT
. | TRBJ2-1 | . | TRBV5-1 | CASSLAGSGMGEQFF | TGCGCCAGCAGCTTGGCCGGATCAGGAATGGGTGAGCAGTTCTTC
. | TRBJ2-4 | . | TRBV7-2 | CASSPSGNIQYF | TGTGCCAGCAGCCCCAGCGGAAACATTCAGTACTTC
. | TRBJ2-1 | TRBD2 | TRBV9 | CASSASGPYNEQFF | TGTGCCAGCAGCGCTAGCGGGCCTTACAATGAGCAGTTCTTC
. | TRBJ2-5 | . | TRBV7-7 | CASSLASQGASQYF | TGTGCCAGCAGCTTAGCGTCGCAGGGAGCGTCCCAGTACTTC
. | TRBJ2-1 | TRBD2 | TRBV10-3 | CAISVEASGRASSYNEQFF | TGTGCCATCAGTGTCGAGGCTAGCGGGAGGGCAAGCTCCTACAATGAGCAGTTCTTC
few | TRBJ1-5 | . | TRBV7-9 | CASSLAGGGNQPQHF | TGTGCCAGCAGCTTAGCGGGGGGTGGCAATCAGCCCCAGCATTTT
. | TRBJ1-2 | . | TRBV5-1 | CASSFNRGLPSGYTF | TGCGCCAGCAGCTTCAATCGGGGCCTTCCATCCGGCTACACCTTC
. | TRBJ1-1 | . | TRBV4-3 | CASSQQFPSLLNTEAFF | TGCGCCAGCAGCCAACAGTTTCCTTCGCTTTTGAACACTGAAGCTTTCTTT
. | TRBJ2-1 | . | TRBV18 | CASSDFSYNEQFF | TGTGCCAGCTCGGACTTCTCCTACAATGAGCAGTTCTTC
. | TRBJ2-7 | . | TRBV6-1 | CASTPGGRGSYEQYF | TGTGCCAGCACCCCGGGGGGCAGGGGCTCCTACGAGCAGTACTTC
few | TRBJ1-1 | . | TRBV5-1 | CASNPGGGITEAFF | TGCGCCAGCAACCCGGGCGGGGGGATCACTGAAGCTTTCTTT
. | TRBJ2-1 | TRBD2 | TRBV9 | CASSVGTTYNEQFF | TGTGCCAGCAGCGTGGGGACTACCTACAATGAGCAGTTCTTC
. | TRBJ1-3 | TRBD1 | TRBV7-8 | CASSLGQTSGNTIYF | TGTGCCAGCAGCTTGGGACAGACCTCTGGAAACACCATATATTTT
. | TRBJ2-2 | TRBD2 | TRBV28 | CASSPRTSENTGELFF | TGTGCCAGCAGTCCCCGGACTAGCGAGAACACCGGGGAGCTGTTTTTT
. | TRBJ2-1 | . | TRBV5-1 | CASSLGTLSGNEQFF | TGCGCCAGCAGCTTGGGGACCCTCTCCGGCAATGAGCAGTTCTTC
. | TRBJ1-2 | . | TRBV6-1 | CASSAMGANYGYTF | TGTGCCAGCAGCGCCATGGGGGCCAACTATGGCTACACCTTC
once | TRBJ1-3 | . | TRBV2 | CASSGGTLSGNTIYF | TGTGCCAGCAGTGGCGGGACACTCTCTGGAAACACCATATATTTT
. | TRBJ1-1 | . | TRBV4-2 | CASSQGAKGDTEAFF | TGTGCCAGCAGCCAAGGGGCCAAGGGGGACACTGAAGCTTTCTTT
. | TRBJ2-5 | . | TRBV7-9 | CASSFSTLQETQYF | TGTGCCAGCAGCTTCTCCACCCTCCAAGAGACCCAGTACTTC
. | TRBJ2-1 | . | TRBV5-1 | CASSLIGDSSYNEQFF | TGCGCCAGCAGCTTGATCGGGGATAGCTCCTACAATGAGCAGTTCTTC
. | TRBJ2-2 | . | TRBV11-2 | CASSLAGTGMTGELFF | TGTGCCAGCAGCTTAGCGGGGACGGGGATGACCGGGGAGCTGTTTTTT
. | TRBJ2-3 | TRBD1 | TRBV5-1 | CASSLESGGTQYF | TGCGCCAGCAGCTTGGAATCAGGGGGTACGCAGTATTTT
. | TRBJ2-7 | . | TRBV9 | CASSIAGYEQYF | TGTGCCAGCAGCATTGCAGGGTACGAGCAGTACTTC
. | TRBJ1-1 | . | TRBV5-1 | CASSIQLAYGTEAFF | TGCGCCAGCAGCATACAGTTAGCCTATGGTACTGAAGCTTTCTTT